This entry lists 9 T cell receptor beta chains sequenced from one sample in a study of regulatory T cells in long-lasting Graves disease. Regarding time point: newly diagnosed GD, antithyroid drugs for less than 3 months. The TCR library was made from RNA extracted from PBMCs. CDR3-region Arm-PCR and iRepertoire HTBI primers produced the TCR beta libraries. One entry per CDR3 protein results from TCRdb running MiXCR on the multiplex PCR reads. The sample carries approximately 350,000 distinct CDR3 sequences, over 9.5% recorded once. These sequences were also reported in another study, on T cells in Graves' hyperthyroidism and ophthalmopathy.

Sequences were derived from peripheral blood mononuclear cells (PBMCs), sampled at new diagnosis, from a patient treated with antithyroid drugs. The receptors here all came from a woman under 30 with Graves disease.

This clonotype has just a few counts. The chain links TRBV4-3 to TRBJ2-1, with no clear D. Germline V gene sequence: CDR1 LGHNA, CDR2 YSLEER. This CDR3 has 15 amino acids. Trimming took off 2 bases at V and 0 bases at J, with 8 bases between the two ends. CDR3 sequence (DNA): TGCGCCAGCAGCCAACGGTGGAGCTCCTACAATGAGCAGTTCTTC. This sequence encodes CASSQRWSSYNEQFF.

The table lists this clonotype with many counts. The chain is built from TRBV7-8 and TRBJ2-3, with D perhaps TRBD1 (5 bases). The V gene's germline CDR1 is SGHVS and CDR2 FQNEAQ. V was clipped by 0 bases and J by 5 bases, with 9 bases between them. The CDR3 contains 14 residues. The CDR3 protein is CASSLALRGDTQYF. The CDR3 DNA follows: TGTGCCAGCAGCTTAGCCCTAAGGGGAGATACGCAGTATTTT.

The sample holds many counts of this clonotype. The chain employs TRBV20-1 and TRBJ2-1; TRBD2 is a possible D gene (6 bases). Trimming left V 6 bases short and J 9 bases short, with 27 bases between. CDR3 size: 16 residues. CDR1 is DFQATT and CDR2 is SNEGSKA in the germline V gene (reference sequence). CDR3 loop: CSARGLRHEKPAEQFF. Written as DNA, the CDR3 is TGCAGTGCGAGGGGACTCCGCCACGAAAAACCTGCTGAGCAGTTCTTC.

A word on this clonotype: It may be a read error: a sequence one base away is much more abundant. This chain's CDR3 is CASKDRGAGPNEQFF. DNA for the CDR3: TGTGCCAGCAAGGACAGGGGGGCTGGTCCCAATGAGCAGTTCTTC. The chain carries TRBV12-3 or TRBV12-4 and TRBJ2-1; 10 positions agree with TRBD1. V dropped 7 bases and J dropped 6; count of bases not matched to a gene: 9. The CDR3 runs to 15 residues.

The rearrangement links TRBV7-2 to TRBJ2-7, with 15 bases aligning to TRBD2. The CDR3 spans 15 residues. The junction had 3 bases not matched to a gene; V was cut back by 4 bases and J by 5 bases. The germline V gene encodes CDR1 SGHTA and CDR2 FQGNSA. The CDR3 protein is CASSSGTSGRNEQYF. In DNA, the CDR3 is TGTGCCAGCAGCTCCGGGACTAGCGGGAGGAACGAGCAGTACTTC.

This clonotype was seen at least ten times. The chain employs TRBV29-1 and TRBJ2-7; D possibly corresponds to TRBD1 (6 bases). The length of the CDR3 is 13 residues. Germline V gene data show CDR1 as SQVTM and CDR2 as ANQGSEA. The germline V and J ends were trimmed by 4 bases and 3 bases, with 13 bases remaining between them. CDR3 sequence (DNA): TGCAGCGTTGTTGCAGGGGAAGACTACGAGCAGTACGTC. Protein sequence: CSVVAGEDYEQYV.

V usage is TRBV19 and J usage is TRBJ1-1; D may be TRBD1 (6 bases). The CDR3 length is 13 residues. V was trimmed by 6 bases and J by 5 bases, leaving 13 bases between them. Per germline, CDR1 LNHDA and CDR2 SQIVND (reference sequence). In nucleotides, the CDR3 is TGTGCCAGTAGATCACAGGGCGATACTGAAGCTTTCTTT. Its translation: CASRSQGDTEAFF.

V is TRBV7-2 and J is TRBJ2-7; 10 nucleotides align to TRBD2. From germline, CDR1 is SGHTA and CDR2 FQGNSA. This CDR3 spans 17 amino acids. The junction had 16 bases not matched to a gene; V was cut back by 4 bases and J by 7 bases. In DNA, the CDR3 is TGTGCCAGCAGCTCCAGAACTAGCGGGACCAGGGCTGGGGAGCAGTACTTC. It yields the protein CASSSRTSGTRAGEQYF.

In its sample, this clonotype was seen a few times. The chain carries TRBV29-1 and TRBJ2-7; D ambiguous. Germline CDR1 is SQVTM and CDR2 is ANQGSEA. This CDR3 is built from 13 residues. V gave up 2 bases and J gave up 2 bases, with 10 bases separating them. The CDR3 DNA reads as TGCAGCGTTGAAACCCATACAGCCTACGAGCAGTACTTC. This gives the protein CSVETHTAYEQYF.